The clone carrying this TCR beta chain was observed at least ten times. Its antigen is as yet unknown. RNA transcripts gave rise to amplified TCR beta CDR3 regions. HTBI primers were the set used in a first-round RT-PCR of the TCR CDR3. From the multiplex PCR reads, TCRdb called clonotypes with MiXCR, one entry per CDR3 protein. The sample has 360,000 or so distinct CDR3 sequences; roughly 20% are singletons. This sample is part of a study of T cells in Graves' hyperthyroidism and ophthalmopathy. Study-wide findings and caveats: Blood held most thyroid clonotypes expanded above 0.001 frequency.

With duration under 3 months, ophthalmopathy was active: Clinical Activity Score at least 3, NOSPECS at least 4. In germline, CDR1 is MNHEY, CDR2 SVGAGI. The CDR3 consists of 16 residues. Trimming cost V 5 bases and J 5 bases; bases outside gene matches: 13. This chain links TRBV6-5 with TRBJ2-5; 8 nucleotides match TRBD1. Sequencing used blood. This receptor was identified in a woman in her 40s with Graves' ophthalmopathy. The CDR3 region is CASSIHRGTLGETQYF. As DNA, the CDR3 is TGTGCCAGCAGTATTCACAGGGGGACCCTAGGGGAGACCCAGTACTTC.